These 21 T cell receptor beta chains came from one sample sequenced in a study of CXCR3-negative and CXCR3-positive naive CD8 T cells. 5' RACE that incorporated UMI labels was used to prepare the TRB cDNA libraries. From its re-call of the 5' RACE reads, TCRdb lists each CDR3 protein once, without DNA. With tens of thousands of distinct CDR3 sequences in the sample, the ten largest clones hold around 20%. Sequencing was carried out using memory CD8+ T cells from blood. The receptors were sampled from a human donor in good health. Some clones in this sample may be carry-over from other donors' samples.

CDR3 loop: CSVGPGPDYEQYF. The V gene is TRBV29-1, the J gene TRBJ2-7; TCRdb designates TRBD1, a call that cannot be tested without DNA. Per germline, CDR1 SQVTM and CDR2 ANQGSEA. The CDR3 covers 13 residues.

V and J are TRBV19 and TRBJ2-7. The CDR3 has 13 amino acids. Germline V lookup: CDR1 LNHDA, CDR2 SQIVND (reference sequence). This chain's CDR3 is CASSIAGIGEQYF.

This chain connects TRBV20-1 to TRBJ2-3; TCRdb returns TRBD2, unconfirmable since there is no DNA. CDR1 and CDR2 (germline): DFQATT, SNEGSKA (reference sequence). The CDR3 is 15 residues long. The CDR3 loop is CSARDPLAGADTQYF.

This rearrangement joins TRBV4-1 to TRBJ2-2; TCRdb designates TRBD1, a call that cannot be tested without DNA. Looked up from germline, CDR1 is MGHRA and CDR2 is YSYEKL. The CDR3 is 17 residues long. The CDR3 loop reads CACSQETEGRNTGELFF.

Here the CDR3 reads CASRKELADTQYF. This chain connects TRBV6-5 to TRBJ2-3. Germline CDR1 and CDR2: MNHEY and SVGAGI. The CDR3 has 13 residues.

V gene TRBV6-6 combines with J gene TRBJ2-5; TCRdb's D call, TRBD2, is unchecked because there is no DNA. The CDR3 length is 16 residues. Per the germline V gene, CDR1 is MNHNY and CDR2 is SVGAGI (reference sequence). Here the CDR3 reads CASSFATGLEQETQYF.

The rearrangement links TRBV29-1 to TRBJ2-7; TCRdb picks TRBD1, but there is no DNA to check that call. CDR1 is SQVTM and CDR2 is ANQGSEA in the germline V gene. The CDR3 spans 14 residues. CDR3 in amino acids: CSVEGGYSSYEQYF.

The gene calls are TRBV9 and TRBJ2-1; TCRdb reports TRBD1, a call that lacks DNA to check it against. This CDR3 region has 14 residues. In germline, CDR1 is SGDLS, CDR2 YYNGEE. CDR3 in amino acids: CASSVSGAANEQFF.

This chain joins TRBV6-5 and TRBJ2-3; TCRdb outputs TRBD2, but without DNA this stays unchecked. CDR3 size: 16 residues. The V gene's germline CDR1 is MNHEY and CDR2 SVGAGI. CDR3 in amino acids: CASTSGLAGGPDTQYF.

The CDR3 region is CASKDGSYEAFF. The chain employs TRBV4-3 and TRBJ1-1. In germline, CDR1 is LGHNA, CDR2 YSLEER. The CDR3 loop spans 12 amino acids.

This rearrangement joins TRBV2 to TRBJ2-7. The CDR3 runs to 16 residues. Looked up from germline, CDR1 is SNHLY and CDR2 is FYNNEI. The CDR3 loop reads CASSVSLSEGYYEQYF.

The chain has TRBV7-9 and TRBJ2-7; with no DNA, the TCRdb D assignment of TRBD1 cannot be verified. Germline lookup yields CDR1 SEHNR and CDR2 FQNEAQ (reference sequence). This CDR3 region has 14 residues. CDR3 sequence reads: CASSLPGQFFEQYF.

The chain is built from TRBV28 and TRBJ2-1; the TRBD2 assignment by TCRdb is unverifiable without DNA. In germline, CDR1 is MDHEN, CDR2 SYDVKM. The CDR3 runs to 14 residues. CDR3 loop: CASSLGTSLDEQFF. The full variable domain, in which reference TRBV28 and TRBJ2-1 provide the parts outside the CDR3, is DVKVTQSSRYLVKRTGEKVFLECVQDMDHENMFWYRQDPGLGLRLIYFSYDVKMKEKGDIPEGYSVSREKKERFSLILESASTNQTSMYLCASSLGTSLDEQFFGPGTRLTVL.

The chain joins TRBV4-1 to TRBJ1-1; TCRdb selects TRBD1, and the lack of DNA leaves this call unchecked. In germline, CDR1 is MGHRA, CDR2 YSYEKL. This CDR3 contains 20 residues. Here the CDR3 reads CASSQGGVWPGQSKNTEAFF.

The rearrangement joins TRBV21-1 to TRBJ2-7; the TRBD1 assignment by TCRdb is unverifiable without DNA. TRBV21-1 is marked as a pseudogene. The CDR3 loop spans 16 amino acids. CDR3 residues: CASSNPQSTGAYEQYF.

This chain joins TRBV29-1 and TRBJ2-5; TCRdb names TRBD1, which stays unverified in the absence of DNA. There are 15 residues in the CDR3. From germline, CDR1 is SQVTM and CDR2 ANQGSEA. The chain's CDR3 is CSVEANKRGEVTQYF.

The chain uses TRBV24-1 and TRBJ2-5; TCRdb selects TRBD2, and the lack of DNA leaves this call unchecked. Germline V gives CDR1 KGHDR, CDR2 SFDVKD. The CDR3 has 18 residues. CDR3 loop: CATSDRAGGPQDQETQYF.

The chain links TRBV7-9 to TRBJ2-6; there is no DNA to check the TCRdb D call of TRBD1. The germline CDR1 and CDR2 sequences are SEHNR and FQNEAQ (reference sequence). The CDR3 spans 21 residues. CDR3 residues: CASSPVLPGQGEISGANVLTF. Combining the CDR3 with reference TRBV7-9 and TRBJ2-6 gives the whole variable domain DTGVSQNPRHKITKRGQNVTFRCDPISEHNRLYWYRQTLGQGPEFLTYFQNEAQLEKSRLLSDRFSAERPKGSFSTLEIQRTEQGDSAMYLCASSPVLPGQGEISGANVLTFGAGSRLTVL.

The chain joins TRBV24-1 to TRBJ1-2. Germline V CDR1 and CDR2: KGHDR, SFDVKD. The CDR3 runs 13 residues. CDR3 in amino acids: CATSANQPYGYTF.

The rearrangement links TRBV7-9 to TRBJ1-1; TCRdb's D call, TRBD1, is unchecked because there is no DNA. The CDR3 loop spans 11 amino acids. Germline CDR1 is SEHNR and CDR2 is FQNEAQ (reference sequence). The CDR3 here is CASSQGTEAFF.

The V and J genes are TRBV29-1 and TRBJ1-2; checking the TCRdb D call of TRBD1 is not possible without DNA. CDR1 and CDR2 (germline): SQVTM, ANQGSEA. This CDR3 is built from 13 residues. CDR3 sequence: CSVEEGHPYGYTF.